This T cell receptor beta chain was retrieved from a study of blood T cell repertoires in COVID-19 (dated by TCRdb to about 2020). In terms of the full investigation: The collaborator samples originated in the United States, Italy and Spain and spanned the acute and convalescent phases of COVID-19. The prospective study material was composed of cDNA or gDNA derived from T cells, B-cell-depleted T cells, or PBMCs. Deeply sampled blood TCRbeta repertoires from subjects exposed to, actively infected with, or recovered from COVID-19 were included in the dataset. The repertoires were released in a freely available public database intended as a resource for research on the immune response to SARS-CoV-2. The samples were drawn from the first 160 participants of the ongoing ImmuneRACE study and from under 1,500 subjects provided by 6 global collaborators. Sample metadata almost always included a de-identified subject ID, COVID-19 status, age in years and sex. Where HLA class I and class II types were available, the types were taken from metadata supplied by the sample provider, not from assay-based typing. What the research found in general, with its limitations: The quantity of clinical and demographic metadata differed by source and by participant and was supplied without curation.

Collaborating institutions collected whole blood in K2EDTA tubes following their own protocols. For TCRbeta analysis, collaborators shipped samples in one of three forms: frozen whole blood, isolated PBMCs, or DNA extracted from either of those sample types. The germline ends are 12 bases apart after V is trimmed by 5 bases and J by 2 bases. Based on the germline V gene, the CDR1 and CDR2 sequences are ENHRY and SYGVKD. The CDR3 holds 14 amino acids from the cysteine to the phenylalanine. Only the CDR3 DNA stays, 42 bases, in frame from base 1. On this clone: Its antigen target is currently unknown. Per-base quality was not reported, and no clone a single base away is much larger than it.

The immunoSEQ Assay, a bias-controlled multiplex PCR, was used to amplify TCRbeta CDR3 regions from genomic DNA. The paper's data handling went like this. The number of nucleated cells in each sample was estimated by amplification of reference gene primers within the assay. To quantify the absolute abundance of each unique TCRbeta CDR3 rearrangement, sequence reads were collapsed and filtered. For each sample, productive Simpson clonality was calculated by taking the square root of Simpson's diversity index across productive rearrangements. In TCRdb, the immuneACCESS table is reduced to in-frame sequences with V and J assigned. These tables do not hold every clone; where another copy was compared, an unresolved V gene accounts for under half, and the others remain unexplained. V and J calls and clone size are as listed in that table; D and trimming were resolved from the DNA. The sample records 45,000 to 65,000 clones, nearly 90% of which are singletons. The ten largest clones take up more than 7% of the sample.

Recombination linked TRBV10-3 to TRBJ1-2; TRBD1 is a weak D gene call, 5 bases matching. Material: peripheral blood. The TCR sequence derives from an elderly man with active or convalescent COVID-19. The nucleotide sequence reads TGTGCCATCAGTCCGACAGCCCCAAACTATGGCTACACCTTC. Its protein is CAISPTAPNYGYTF.